Listed here is a single T cell receptor beta chain. This sample is part of a study of cytomegalovirus exposure and HLA in healthy donors. Vbeta (60) and Jbeta (13) primers were used in the PCR. Using immunoSEQ multiplex PCR, the repertoire was profiled, and TCRdb retains in-frame clones only, with some absent. The sample lists 60,000 to 90,000 clones, around 83% occurring once. What was sequenced was PBMCs. This sequence was found in a man in his sixties or seventies in good health and CMV-seropositive.

The chain's CDR3 is CASSVGPAGVDTQYF. The CDR3 DNA is TGTGCCAGCAGCGTAGGACCCGCAGGGGTGGATACGCAGTATTTT. This rearrangement joins TRBV9 to TRBJ2-3, with TRBD1 as a possible D gene (6 bases). Germline V gives CDR1 SGDLS, CDR2 YYNGEE. This CDR3 is built from 15 residues. V was clipped by 0 bases and J by 6 bases, with 14 bases between them.